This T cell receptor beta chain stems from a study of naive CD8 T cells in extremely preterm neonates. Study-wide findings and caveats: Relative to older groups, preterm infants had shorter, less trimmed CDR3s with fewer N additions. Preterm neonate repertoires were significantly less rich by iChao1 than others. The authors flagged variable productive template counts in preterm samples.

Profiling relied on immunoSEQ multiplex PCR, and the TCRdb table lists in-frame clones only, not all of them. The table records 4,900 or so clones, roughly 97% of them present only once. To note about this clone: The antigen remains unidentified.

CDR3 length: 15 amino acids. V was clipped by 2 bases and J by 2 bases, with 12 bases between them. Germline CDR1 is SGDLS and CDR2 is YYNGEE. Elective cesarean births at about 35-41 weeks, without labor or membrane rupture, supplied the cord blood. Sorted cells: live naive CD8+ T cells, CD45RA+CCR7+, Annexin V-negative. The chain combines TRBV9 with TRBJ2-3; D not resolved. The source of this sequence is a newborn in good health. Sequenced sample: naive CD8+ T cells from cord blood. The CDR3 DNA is TGTGCCAGCAGCGTTACTTCTTCCCCCACAGATACGCAGTATTTT. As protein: CASSVTSSPTDTQYF.